This T cell receptor beta chain was identified during a study of blood T cell repertoires in COVID-19. Study-wide context: Material from acute and convalescent COVID-19 was sourced from the United States, Italy and Spain. The analysed material was cDNA or gDNA that came from T cells, B-cell-depleted T cells, or PBMCs.

While infection was still active, Seattle patients were enrolled and then followed longitudinally. Measured with immunoSEQ multiplex PCR; TCRdb has only the in-frame clones, and not every one. The table records around 300,000 clones, around 87% of them present only once. With 4 bases removed from V and 7 bases from J, the gap between germline ends came to 11 bases. The CDR3 extends over 13 amino acids. Germline V gene sequence: CDR1 LGHDT, CDR2 YNNKEL (reference sequence). The material sequenced was peripheral blood. This clonotype originated in a woman between 40 and 50 years old with COVID-19, enrolled during active disease. V and J are TRBV3-1 (or the pseudogene TRBV3-2) and TRBJ1-5; D is unclear. CDR3 nucleotides: TGTGCCAGCAGCCGAACCTCGAGGCAGCCCCAGCATTTT. This encodes CASSRTSRQPQHF.